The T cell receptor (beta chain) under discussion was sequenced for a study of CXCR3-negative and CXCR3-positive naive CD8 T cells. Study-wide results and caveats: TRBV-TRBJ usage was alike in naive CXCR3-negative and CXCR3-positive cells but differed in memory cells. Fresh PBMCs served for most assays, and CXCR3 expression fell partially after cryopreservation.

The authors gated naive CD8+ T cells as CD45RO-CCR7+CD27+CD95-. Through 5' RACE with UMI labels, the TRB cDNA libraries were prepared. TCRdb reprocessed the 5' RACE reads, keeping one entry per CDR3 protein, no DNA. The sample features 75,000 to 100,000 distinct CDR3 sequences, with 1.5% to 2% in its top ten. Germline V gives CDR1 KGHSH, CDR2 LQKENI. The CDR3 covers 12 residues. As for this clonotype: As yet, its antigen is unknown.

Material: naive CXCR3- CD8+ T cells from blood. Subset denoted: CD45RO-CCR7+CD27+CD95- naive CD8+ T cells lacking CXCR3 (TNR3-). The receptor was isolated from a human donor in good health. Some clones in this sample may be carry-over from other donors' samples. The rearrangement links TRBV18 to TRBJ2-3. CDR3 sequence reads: CASSPSIDTQYF.